This TCR beta chain was observed in a study of cytomegalovirus exposure and HLA in healthy donors. Primers: 60 Vbeta forward and 13 Jbeta reverse. Sequencing used immunoSEQ multiplex PCR; TCRdb keeps in-frame clones, though not all of them. Here the sample spans around 70,000 clones, around four fifths being singletons. Each of the donors was a healthy bone marrow donor. The CDR3 is 15 amino acids. Germline assignment: CDR1 MNHEY and CDR2 SMNVEV (reference sequence). V lost 5 bases and J lost 5; bases outside the gene matches: 11. This clone has a handful of counts. What it binds is not known. General observations from the study: In an earlier analysis, about 90% or about 30%: the productive usage of most TCR beta V segments. Confirmation was obtained in vitro that three CMV-associated chains are specific for CMV antigens. What was likely a sequencing artifact was a cluster of highly shared sequence variants.

Sequenced sample: PBMCs. This sequence joins TRBV27 and TRBJ2-5; 7 bases fit TRBD1. The receptor was isolated from a woman between 40 and 55 years old in good health and CMV-seropositive. CDR3 loop: CASSRQGVGGETQYF. The CDR3 nucleotides are TGTGCCAGCAGTCGACAGGGAGTGGGCGGGGAGACCCAGTACTTC.